This T cell receptor (beta chain) was sequenced for a study of T cell responses to AZD1222 COVID-19 vaccine. Generated by immunoSEQ multiplex PCR, the TCRdb table keeps only in-frame clones and is missing some. The sample lists about 79,000 clones, 75% to 85% occurring once. Germline V gene sequence: CDR1 LGHDT, CDR2 YNNKEL (reference sequence). The V end lost 9 bases, the J end lost 2 bases, and 14 bases lay between the germline ends. CDR3 length equals 14 residues. The origin of this receptor is an adult in good health. Sequencing was performed on peripheral blood, taken on day 0 of AZD1222 vaccination. The chain has TRBV3-1 (or the pseudogene TRBV3-2) and TRBJ1-5; weak D call: TRBD1 (6 bases). CDR3 in DNA: TGTGCCAGGGGGGCAGTCGCGTGCAATCAGCCCCAGCATTTT. It translates to CARGAVACNQPQHF.